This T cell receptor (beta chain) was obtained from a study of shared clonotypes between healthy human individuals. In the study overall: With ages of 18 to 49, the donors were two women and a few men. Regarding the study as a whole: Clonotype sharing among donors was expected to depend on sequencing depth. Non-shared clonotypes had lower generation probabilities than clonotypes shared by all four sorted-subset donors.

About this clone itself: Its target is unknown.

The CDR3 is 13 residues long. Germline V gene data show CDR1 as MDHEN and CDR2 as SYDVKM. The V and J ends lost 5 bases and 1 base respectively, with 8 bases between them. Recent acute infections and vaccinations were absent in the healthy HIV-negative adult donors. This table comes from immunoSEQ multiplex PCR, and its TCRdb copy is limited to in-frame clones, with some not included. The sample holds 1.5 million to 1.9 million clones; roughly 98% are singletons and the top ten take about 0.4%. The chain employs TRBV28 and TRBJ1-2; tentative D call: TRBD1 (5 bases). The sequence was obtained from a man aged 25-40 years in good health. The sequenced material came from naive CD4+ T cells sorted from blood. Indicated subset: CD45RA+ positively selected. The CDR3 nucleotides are TGTGCCAGCAGTCCGGACATTAACTATGGCTACACCTTC. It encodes CASSPDINYGYTF.